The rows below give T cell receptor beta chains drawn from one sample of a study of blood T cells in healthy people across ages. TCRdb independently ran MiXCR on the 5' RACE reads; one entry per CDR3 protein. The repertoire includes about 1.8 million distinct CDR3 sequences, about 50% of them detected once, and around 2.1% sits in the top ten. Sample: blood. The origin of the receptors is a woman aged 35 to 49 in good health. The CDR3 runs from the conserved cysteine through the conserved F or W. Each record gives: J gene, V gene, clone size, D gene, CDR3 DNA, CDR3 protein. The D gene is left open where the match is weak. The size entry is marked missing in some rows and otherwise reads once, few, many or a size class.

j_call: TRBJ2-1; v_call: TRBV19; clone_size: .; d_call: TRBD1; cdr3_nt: TGTGCCAGTAGTGAAGGGACAGGGCCCTACGAGCAGTTCTTC; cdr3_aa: CASSEGTGPYEQFF
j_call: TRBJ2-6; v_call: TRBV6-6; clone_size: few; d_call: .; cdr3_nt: TGTGCCACCAGGTACTCTGGGGCCAACGTCCTGACTTTC; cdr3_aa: CATRYSGANVLTF
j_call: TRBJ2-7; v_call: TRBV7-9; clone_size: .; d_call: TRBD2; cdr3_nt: TGTGCCAGCAGCTCCCAACTAGCGGGGGCCAGATCCTACGAGCAGTACTTC; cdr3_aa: CASSSQLAGARSYEQYF
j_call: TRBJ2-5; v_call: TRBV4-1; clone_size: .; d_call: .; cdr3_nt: TGCGTCAGCAGCCAGGTCAGCACGGGCACTGGGGAGACCCAGTACTTC; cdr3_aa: CVSSQVSTGTGETQYF
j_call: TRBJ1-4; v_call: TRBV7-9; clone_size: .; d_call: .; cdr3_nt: TGTGCCAGCAGCCATTCGCATGAAAAACTGTTTTTT; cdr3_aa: CASSHSHEKLFF
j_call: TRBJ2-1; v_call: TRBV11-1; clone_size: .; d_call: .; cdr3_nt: TGTGCCAGCAGCTTAGTCCGAGGGTTGTACAATGAGCAGTTCTTC; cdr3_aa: CASSLVRGLYNEQFF
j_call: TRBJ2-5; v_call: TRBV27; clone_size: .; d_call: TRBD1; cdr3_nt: TGTGCCAGCAGTTTAAAGACAGGGTTATCCCAGTACTTC; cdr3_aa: CASSLKTGLSQYF
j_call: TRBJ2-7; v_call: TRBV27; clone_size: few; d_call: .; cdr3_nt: TGTGCCACCGCTAGCTCCCCCGGGGACGAGCAGTACTTC; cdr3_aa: CATASSPGDEQYF
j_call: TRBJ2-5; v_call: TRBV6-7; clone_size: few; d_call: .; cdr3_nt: TGTGCCAGCAGTTACTCGAAGTGTCGAAGCGGCCAAGAGACCCAGTACTTC; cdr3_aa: CASSYSKCRSGQETQYF
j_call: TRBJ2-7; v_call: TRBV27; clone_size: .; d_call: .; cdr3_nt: TGTGCCAGCAGTGCAGGACGGAAGCAGTACTTC; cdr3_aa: CASSAGRKQYF
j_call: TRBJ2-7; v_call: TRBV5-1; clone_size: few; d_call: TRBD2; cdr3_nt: TGCGCCAGCAGCTTGGTGGCGGGGGGGGACTACGAGCAGTACTTC; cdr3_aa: CASSLVAGGDYEQYF